Described below is a single T cell receptor beta chain sequence and its context. Antigen unknown. The CDR3 is 14 amino acids. Germline V gene data show CDR1 as LNHNV and CDR2 as YYDKDF (reference sequence). V lost 5 bases and J 2 bases, leaving 12 bases between the germline ends. Clones were sequenced by immunoSEQ multiplex PCR, and TCRdb holds only the in-frame ones, with some missing. The sample contains around 2.1 million clones, roughly 91% of which appear only once. CD8 cells classed as naive were CD45RO-negative and positively selected for CCR7, excluding terminally differentiated effector memory CD45RA+ cells. This sample was taken from a study of shared clonotypes between healthy human individuals. Study-wide findings and caveats: Only blood samples were collected, and tissue repertoires likely differ. Naive CD4 clonotype sharing across several donors was about 5%.

The sequenced sample consisted of naive CD8+ T cells from PBMCs. This receptor was taken from a man between 18 and 29 years old in good health. Some clones in this sample may be carry-over from other donors' samples. V is TRBV15 and J is TRBJ1-2, with D unclear. Here the CDR3 reads CATSPQSTNYGYTF. CDR3 in DNA: TGTGCCACCAGCCCTCAGAGTACGAACTATGGCTACACCTTC.